One sample yielded the 13 T cell receptor beta chains listed below, sequenced in a study of shared T cell receptors in the human thymus. The table came from immunoSEQ multiplex PCR; TCRdb's copy has only in-frame clones and leaves some out. The sample has over 650,000 clones, approximately 89% seen once. These sequences were also reported in another study, on human thymus T cells.

The sample taken for sequencing was thymocytes. The receptor source for this set is a boy younger than two with a congenital heart defect.

The chain combines TRBV27 with TRBJ2-3; 11 bases match TRBD1. With V trimmed by 5 bases and J by 7 bases, 11 bases remained unmatched. This CDR3 is built from 16 residues. CDR1 and CDR2 from the germline V gene are MNHEY and SMNVEV (reference sequence). The CDR3 DNA sequence: TGTGCCAGCAGTCCCTCGCCGGGACAGGGGGACCATACGCAGTATTTT. Protein product: CASSPSPGQGDHTQYF.

This clone was recorded a few times. This specimen includes other DNA sequences encoding the same CDR3. This sequence joins TRBV29-1 and TRBJ2-5; D gene ambiguous. The length of the CDR3 is 10 residues. Trimming stripped 4 bases from V and 4 bases from J, with 4 bases between. The germline V gene encodes CDR1 SQVTM and CDR2 ANQGSEA. CDR3 sequence reads: CSVGAETQYF. The CDR3 DNA reads as TGCAGCGTTGGAGCAGAGACCCAGTACTTC.

This clone was seen only once. V and J are TRBV28 and TRBJ2-5, with 7 bases identical to TRBD1. The germline CDR1 and CDR2 sequences are MDHEN and SYDVKM. J was trimmed by 1 base and V by 6 bases; bases with no gene match: 11. The CDR3 totals 16 residues. Here the CDR3 DNA reads TGTGCCAGCAGATCCCGGGACAGCCGATTCCAAGAGACCCAGTACTTC. Translated, it gives CASRSRDSRFQETQYF. Based on the CDR3 plus reference TRBV28 and TRBJ2-5, the full variable domain is DVKVTQSSRYLVKRTGEKVFLECVQDMDHENMFWYRQDPGLGLRLIYFSYDVKMKEKGDIPEGYSVSREKKERFSLILESASTNQTSMYLCASRSRDSRFQETQYFGPGTRLLVL.

The chain has TRBV11-2 and TRBJ2-2, with TRBD1 matching over 8 bases. Per the germline V gene, CDR1 is SGHAT and CDR2 is FQNNGV. V trimming: 3 bases; J trimming: 6 bases; junction bases outside the gene matches: 12. The CDR3 runs 17 residues. Written as DNA, the CDR3 is TGTGCCAGCAGCTTTGACCTACCGGGACAGGAGTCCGGGGAGCTGTTTTTT. Translating it yields CASSFDLPGQESGELFF.

V and J are TRBV29-1 and TRBJ2-5; TRBD1 matches 10 bases. V lost 6 bases to trimming and J lost 2 bases; unmatched junction nucleotides: 9. The germline V gene encodes CDR1 SQVTM and CDR2 ANQGSEA. There are 15 residues in the CDR3. The CDR3 nucleotides are TGCAGCGTGCGAGGACCGGGACAGGGGCAAGAGACCCAGTACTTC. Translating gives CSVRGPGQGQETQYF.

V usage is TRBV28 and J usage is TRBJ1-6; TRBD1 aligns across 8 bases. Germline values: CDR1 MDHEN, CDR2 SYDVKM. Unmatched junction bases numbered 5, after V lost 5 bases and J lost 8 bases. This CDR3 spans 14 amino acids. The CDR3: CASSKDREDSPLHF. Here the CDR3 DNA reads TGTGCCAGCAGTAAGGACAGGGAGGATTCACCCCTCCACTTT.

The V call is TRBV6-6, the J call TRBJ1-5; D possibly corresponds to TRBD1 (5 bases). The CDR3 consists of 16 residues. V dropped 0 bases and J dropped 0 bases, with 9 bases sitting between them. CDR1 is MNHNY, CDR2 SVGAGI, per germline (reference sequence). CDR3 in amino acids: CASSYSDRHSNQPQHF. The CDR3 DNA sequence: TGTGCCAGCAGTTACTCTGACAGACATAGCAATCAGCCCCAGCATTTT.

A single count supports this clone. V usage is TRBV28 and J usage is TRBJ1-4; 7 nucleotides align to TRBD1. J gave up 8 bases and V 3 bases, and 6 bases lay outside the gene matches. The CDR3 is 14 residues long. Germline lookup yields CDR1 MDHEN and CDR2 SYDVKM. The CDR3 DNA reads as TGTGCCAGCAGTTTTCCGAACAGGGGCGAAAAACTGTTTTTT. This encodes CASSFPNRGEKLFF.

The chain recombines TRBV4-1 with TRBJ1-6, with D perhaps matching TRBD1 (5 bases). The V gene lost 3 bases and the J gene lost 5 bases, with 14 bases spanning the gap. The germline V gene has CDR1 MGHRA and CDR2 YSYEKL. The CDR3 length is 16 residues. The CDR3 DNA follows: TGCGCCAGCAGCCACTTACAGGTCTGGGATAATTCACCCCTCCACTTT. It translates to CASSHLQVWDNSPLHF.

The CDR3 here is CASRDSGGNQPQHF. CDR3 bases: TGTGCCAGCAGGGACAGTGGTGGCAATCAGCCCCAGCATTTT. V and J are TRBV6-5 and TRBJ1-5; TRBD1 is a possible D gene (6 bases). CDR1 and CDR2 (germline): MNHEY, SVGAGI. Trimming stripped 6 bases from V and 2 bases from J, with 11 bases between. The CDR3 is 14 amino acids.

The chain has TRBV29-1 and TRBJ2-7; tentatively, D is TRBD2 (5 bases). This CDR3 is built from 15 residues. From germline, CDR1 is SQVTM and CDR2 ANQGSEA. V was clipped by 6 bases and J by 0 bases, with 18 bases between them. CDR3 sequence (DNA): TGCAGCGTCCGACTTCGGGTGGGAGTCTCCTACGAGCAGTACTTC. As protein: CSVRLRVGVSYEQYF.

The chain links TRBV30 to TRBJ2-1; TRBD2 matches 11 bases. CDR1 GTSNPN and CDR2 SVGIG come from the germline V gene (reference sequence). The CDR3 totals 13 residues. V gave up 5 bases and J gave up 4 bases; unmatched junction bases: 1. The CDR3 sequence: CAWVAGGYNEQFF. CDR3 coding DNA: TGTGCCTGGGTAGCGGGGGGGTACAATGAGCAGTTCTTC.

This clone has a single count. This chain joins TRBV7-3 and TRBJ2-5, with D perhaps matching TRBD1 (5 bases). Trimming pared 1 base from V and 0 bases from J, leaving 9 bases between. CDR1 is SGHTA and CDR2 is FQGTGA in the germline V gene. The CDR3 has 15 residues. The chain's CDR3 is CASSLIAGHQETQYF. As DNA, the CDR3 is TGTGCCAGCAGCTTAATAGCAGGGCACCAAGAGACCCAGTACTTC. The full variable domain, completed using reference TRBV7-3 and TRBJ2-5, is GAGVSQTPSNKVTEKGKYVELRCDPISGHTALYWYRQSLGQGPEFLIYFQGTGAADDSGLPNDRFFAVRPEGSVSTLKIQRTERGDSAVYLCASSLIAGHQETQYFGPGTRLLVL.